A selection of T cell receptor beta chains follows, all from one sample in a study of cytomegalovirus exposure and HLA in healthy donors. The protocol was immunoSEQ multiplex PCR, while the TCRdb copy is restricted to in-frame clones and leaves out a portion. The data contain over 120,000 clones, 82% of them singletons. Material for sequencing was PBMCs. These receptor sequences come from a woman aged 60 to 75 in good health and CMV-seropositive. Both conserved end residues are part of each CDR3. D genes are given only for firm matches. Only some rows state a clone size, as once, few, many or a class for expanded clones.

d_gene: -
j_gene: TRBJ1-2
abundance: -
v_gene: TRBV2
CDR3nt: TGTGCCAGCAGTGAAATATCAGGGAACTATGGCTACACCTTC
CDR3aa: CASSEISGNYGYTF

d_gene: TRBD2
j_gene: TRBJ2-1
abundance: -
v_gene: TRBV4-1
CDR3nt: TGCGCCAGCAGCCCCGGACTAGCGGTGAATGAGCAGTTCTTC
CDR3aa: CASSPGLAVNEQFF

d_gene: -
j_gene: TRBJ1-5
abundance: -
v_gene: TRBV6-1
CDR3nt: TGTGCCAGCAGGGACTATAGCAATCAGCCCCAGCATTTT
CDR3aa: CASRDYSNQPQHF

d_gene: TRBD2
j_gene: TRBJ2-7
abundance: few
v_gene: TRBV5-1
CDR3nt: TGCGCCAGCAGCTTGGTGGCGGGAGGGGGCTACGAGCAGTACTTC
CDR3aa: CASSLVAGGGYEQYF

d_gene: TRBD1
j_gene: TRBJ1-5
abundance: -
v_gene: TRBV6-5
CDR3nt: TGTGCCAGCAGCCCCGGTGGGGGACAGGGAAAGCCCCAGCATTTT
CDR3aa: CASSPGGGQGKPQHF

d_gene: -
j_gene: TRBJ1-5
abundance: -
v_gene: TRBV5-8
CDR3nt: TGTGCCAGCAGCTTTAGTGACAGGCATCAGCCCCAGCATTTT
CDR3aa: CASSFSDRHQPQHF

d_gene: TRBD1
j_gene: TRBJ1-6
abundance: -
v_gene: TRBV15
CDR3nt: TGTGCCACCAGCAGCGTACAGGGGCTCCATTCACCCCTCCACTTT
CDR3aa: CATSSVQGLHSPLHF

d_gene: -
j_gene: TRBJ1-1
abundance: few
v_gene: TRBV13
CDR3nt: TGTGCCATAGAGGGTAGGACTGAAGCTTTCTTT
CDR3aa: CAIEGRTEAFF

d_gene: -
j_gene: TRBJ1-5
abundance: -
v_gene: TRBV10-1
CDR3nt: TGCGCCAGCAGTGACCCAGGCCAGAATCAGCCCCAGCATTTT
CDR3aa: CASSDPGQNQPQHF

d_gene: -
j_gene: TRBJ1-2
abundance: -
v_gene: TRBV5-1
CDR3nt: TGCGCCAGCAGCTTGGGTCTGGGAGCTGGCTACACCTTC
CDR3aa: CASSLGLGAGYTF

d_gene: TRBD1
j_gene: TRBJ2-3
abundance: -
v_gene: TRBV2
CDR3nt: TGTGCCAGCAGTCGACAGGGGATGAGGGAAGGTACGCAGTATTTT
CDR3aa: CASSRQGMREGTQYF

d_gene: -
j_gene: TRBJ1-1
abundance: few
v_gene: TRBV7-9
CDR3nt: TGTGCCAGCAGCTTAGGACAGGTGAACACTGAAGCTTTCTTT
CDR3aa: CASSLGQVNTEAFF

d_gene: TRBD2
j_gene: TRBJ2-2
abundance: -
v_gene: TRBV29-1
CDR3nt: TGCAGCGTTGAAACCCCCTCTAGCGGGGACAACACCGGGGAGCTGTTTTTT
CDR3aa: CSVETPSSGDNTGELFF

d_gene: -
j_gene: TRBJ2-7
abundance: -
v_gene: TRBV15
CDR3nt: TGTGCCACCAGCAGGGCGGAGGGGCGGGAGCAGTACTTC
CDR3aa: CATSRAEGREQYF

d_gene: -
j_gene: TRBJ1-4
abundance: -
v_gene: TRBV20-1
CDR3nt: TGCAGTGCTAGCCGGGTTGAAAAACTGTTTTTT
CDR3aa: CSASRVEKLFF

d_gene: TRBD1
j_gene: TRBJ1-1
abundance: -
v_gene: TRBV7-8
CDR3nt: TGTGCCAGCAGCTTAGCGCTTTGGGACAGCATATTGAACACTGAAGCTTTCTTT
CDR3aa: CASSLALWDSILNTEAFF

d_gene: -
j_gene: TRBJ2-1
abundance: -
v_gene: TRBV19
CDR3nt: TGTGCCAGTGGTTCGGGGTACGGGGACAATGAGCAGTTCTTC
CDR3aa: CASGSGYGDNEQFF

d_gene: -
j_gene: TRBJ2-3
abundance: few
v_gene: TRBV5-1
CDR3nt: TGCGCCAGCAGCTCACACACAGATACGCAGTATTTT
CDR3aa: CASSSHTDTQYF

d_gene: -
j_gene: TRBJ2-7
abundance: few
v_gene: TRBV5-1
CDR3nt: TGCGCCAGCAGCTTGGCCTTAAATACCTACGAGCAGTACTTC
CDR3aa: CASSLALNTYEQYF

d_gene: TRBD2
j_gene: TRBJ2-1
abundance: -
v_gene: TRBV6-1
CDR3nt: TGTGCCAGTGGAACTAGCGGGGTCTACAATGAGCAGTTCTTC
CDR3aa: CASGTSGVYNEQFF

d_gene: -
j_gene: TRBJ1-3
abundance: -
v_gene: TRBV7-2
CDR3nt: TGTGCCAGCAGCCCAGGTTGGGGGCCCTCTGGAAACACCATATATTTT
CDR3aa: CASSPGWGPSGNTIYF

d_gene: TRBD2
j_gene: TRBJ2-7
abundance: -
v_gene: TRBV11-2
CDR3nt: TGTGCCAGTCAGGAGGGTCGCGGGAGGGCAGGCGCATCCTACGAGCAGTACTTC
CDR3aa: CASQEGRGRAGASYEQYF

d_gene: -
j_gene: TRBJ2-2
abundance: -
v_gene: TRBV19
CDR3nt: TGTGCCAGTAGTATTTCAGGGGACACCGGGGAGCTGTTTTTT
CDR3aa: CASSISGDTGELFF

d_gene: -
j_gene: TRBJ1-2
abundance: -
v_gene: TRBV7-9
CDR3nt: TGTGCCAGCAGCGGGGAGGGCGAGCATTATGGCTACACCTTC
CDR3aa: CASSGEGEHYGYTF

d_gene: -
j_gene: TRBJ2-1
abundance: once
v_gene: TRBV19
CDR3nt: TGTGCCAGTAGTATTCAGGTCTACCCCTCTGAGCAGTTCTTC
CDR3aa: CASSIQVYPSEQFF

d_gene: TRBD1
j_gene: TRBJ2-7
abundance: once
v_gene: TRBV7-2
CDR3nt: TGTGCCAGCAGCTTAGCCCCGTTGGGACAGGGGGTCTACGAGCAGTACTTC
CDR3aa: CASSLAPLGQGVYEQYF

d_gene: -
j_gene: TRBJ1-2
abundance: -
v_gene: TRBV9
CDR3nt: TGTGCCAGCAGCGTAGGTCTCCCCGGGGGTGGCTACACCTTC
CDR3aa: CASSVGLPGGGYTF

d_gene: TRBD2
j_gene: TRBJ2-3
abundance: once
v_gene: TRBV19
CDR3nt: TGTGCCAGTAGTATTGCCCTAGCGGGTGGGGATACGCAGTATTTT
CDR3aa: CASSIALAGGDTQYF

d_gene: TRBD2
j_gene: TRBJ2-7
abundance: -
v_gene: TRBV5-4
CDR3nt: TGTGCCAGCAGCGCACTAGGCGGGAGTTACGAGCAGTACTTC
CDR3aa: CASSALGGSYEQYF

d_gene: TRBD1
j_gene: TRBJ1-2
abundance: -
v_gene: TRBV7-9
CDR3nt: TGTGCCAGCAGCTTCGGACAGGGCATGGGCGGCTACACCTTC
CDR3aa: CASSFGQGMGGYTF

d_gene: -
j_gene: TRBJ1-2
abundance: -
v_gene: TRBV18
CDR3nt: TGTGCCAGCTCACCAGGCCGGCGGGACCGTGCCTCCAGCTTC
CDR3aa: CASSPGRRDRASSF

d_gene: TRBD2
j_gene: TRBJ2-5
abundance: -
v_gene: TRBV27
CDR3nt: TGTGCCAGCAGTACCCGGGGTAGCGGGGAGACCCAGTACTTC
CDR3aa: CASSTRGSGETQYF

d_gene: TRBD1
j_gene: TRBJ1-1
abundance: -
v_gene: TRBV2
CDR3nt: TGTGCCAGCAGTGGGCCGGACAGGGGTCACACTGAAGCTTTCTTT
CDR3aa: CASSGPDRGHTEAFF

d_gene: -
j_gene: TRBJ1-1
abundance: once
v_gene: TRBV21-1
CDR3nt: TGTGCCAGCAGACTGGGGAGGGAGGTGAACACTGAAGCTTTCTTT
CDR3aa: CASRLGREVNTEAFF

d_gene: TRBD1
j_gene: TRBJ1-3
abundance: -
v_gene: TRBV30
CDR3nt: TGTGCCTGGACTAACAGGGGGCTCTCTGGAAACACCATATATTTT
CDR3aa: CAWTNRGLSGNTIYF

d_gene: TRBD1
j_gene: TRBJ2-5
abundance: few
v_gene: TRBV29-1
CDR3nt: TGCAGCGCCTACCTCGACAGGGGGTCTATCGAGACCCAGTACTTC
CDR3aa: CSAYLDRGSIETQYF

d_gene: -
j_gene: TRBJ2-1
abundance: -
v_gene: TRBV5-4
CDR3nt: TGTGCCAGCAGCTCCGGCCGGAGCTCCTACAATGAGCAGTTCTTC
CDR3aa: CASSSGRSSYNEQFF

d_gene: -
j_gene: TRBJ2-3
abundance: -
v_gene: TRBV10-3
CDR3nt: TGTGCCATCAGTGCAGGGCCGCCGGCAGATACGCAGTATTTT
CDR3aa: CAISAGPPADTQYF

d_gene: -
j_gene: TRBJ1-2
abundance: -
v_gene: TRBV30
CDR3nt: TGTGCCTGGAGGTCTTCATCAACTTCGGGGGGCTACACCTTC
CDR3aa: CAWRSSSTSGGYTF

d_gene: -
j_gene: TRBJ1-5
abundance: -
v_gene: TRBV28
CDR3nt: TGTGCCACCTCAACACCACAGGGTAGTCAGCCCCAGCATTTT
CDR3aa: CATSTPQGSQPQHF